A single T cell receptor (beta chain) is shown here with its context. Its antigen is not identified. The entry originates in a study of cytomegalovirus exposure and HLA in healthy donors. Study outcomes and limitations: Usually a TCR sequence was rare, but some public TCRs were found in many donors. A subsequent analysis found that TCR clusters from the first cohort also tended to co-occur in the roughly 120 validation repertoires, with around 94% of cluster scores above 0.

Sequencing used immunoSEQ multiplex PCR; TCRdb keeps in-frame clones, though not all of them. The sample lists tens of thousands of clones, approximately 95% occurring once. V was clipped by 10 bases and J by 4 bases; unmatched bases: 17. CDR1 MNHNY and CDR2 SVGAGI come from the germline V gene (reference sequence). This CDR3 contains 16 residues. This sequence was found in a woman between 25 and 40 years old in good health and CMV-seropositive. Sequences were obtained from PBMCs. The chain combines TRBV6-6 with TRBJ2-5; TRBD2 aligns across 8 bases. The CDR3 coding sequence is TGTGCCAACAGAGGGTTCGGGCTAGCGGGCACAGAGACCCAGTACTTC. As protein: CANRGFGLAGTETQYF.